Listed below are T cell receptor beta chains from one sample, sequenced in a study of CD8 T cells in Susac syndrome. One entry per CDR3 protein results from TCRdb running MiXCR on the immunoSEQ multiplex PCR reads. The sample contains about 210,000 distinct CDR3 sequences, 85% to 95% of which appear only once. Sequencing was performed on CD4+ T cells from PBMCs. The receptor set was obtained from a human donor with multiple sclerosis. Each CDR3 is given with its conserved first and last residue. A D gene is named only where the DNA matches it firmly. Size tells how often a clone was seen (once, few, many) or the class of an expanded clone, and some rows leave it out.

>.|TRBV29-1|.|TRBJ2-5
TGCAGCGTTGAGCAGGGTGAAGAGACCCAGTACTTC
CSVEQGEETQYF
>.|TRBV5-1|.|TRBJ1-6
TGCGCCAGCCAAAGAACGGGGTCCGCAAATTCACCCCTCCACTTT
CASQRTGSANSPLHF
>.|TRBV18|TRBD1|TRBJ1-1
TGTGCCAGCTCATCCGACAGGGGGGCTTTCTTT
CASSSDRGAFF
>.|TRBV9|.|TRBJ2-5
TGTGCCAGCAGCGCCTCAGGGCGGGAGACCCAGTACTTC
CASSASGRETQYF
>.|TRBV30|.|TRBJ1-1
TGTGCCTGGAGTAGACAGCCGATGAACACTGAAGCTTTCTTT
CAWSRQPMNTEAFF
>.|TRBV28|.|TRBJ1-2
TGTGCCAGCAGTTTGGGGCAAGTAATGGGCTACACCTTC
CASSLGQVMGYTF
>once|TRBV5-4|.|TRBJ2-2
TGTGCCAGCAGCTTGGAGCGATACAGGGCGGACACCGGGGAGCTGTTTTTT
CASSLERYRADTGELFF
>.|TRBV19|.|TRBJ1-4
TGTGCCAGTAGTGTCGAACCCGGGACACGTGGAAAACTGTTTTTT
CASSVEPGTRGKLFF
>.|TRBV2|.|TRBJ2-3
TGTGCCAGCGGGATCTCAGATACGCAGTATTTT
CASGISDTQYF
>once|TRBV24-1|.|TRBJ2-1
TGTGCCACCAGTGATTTGCCTAAACGGGGTATTGCGGAGCAGTTCTTC
CATSDLPKRGIAEQFF
>once|TRBV29-1|TRBD1|TRBJ1-5
TGCAGCGTCGGAACAGGGGACAATCAGCCCCAGCATTTT
CSVGTGDNQPQHF
>.|TRBV10-3|.|TRBJ1-5
TGTGCCATCAGTGTATCTTCAGGGAATCAGCCCCAGCATTTT
CAISVSSGNQPQHF
>.|TRBV5-1|.|TRBJ1-1
TGCGCCAGCAGCTTGGCGGGGGCGAGCACTGAAGCTTTCTTT
CASSLAGASTEAFF
>.|TRBV20-1|.|TRBJ1-6
TGCAGTGCTAGGCCCGACGGCGTTGTAACTTCACCCCTCCACTTT
CSARPDGVVTSPLHF
>.|TRBV12-3/TRBV12-4|.|TRBJ2-3
TGTGCCAGCAGTTTTCGAGAGGGAAGATACACAGATACGCAGTATTTT
CASSFREGRYTDTQYF
>.|TRBV27|TRBD1|TRBJ2-1
TGTGCCAGCAGCCGGGGACAGGGGTCTCGGAATGAGCAGTTCTTC
CASSRGQGSRNEQFF
>once|TRBV29-1|.|TRBJ2-3
TGCAGCGTTGAACATGGGGTGGGAGATACGCAGTATTTT
CSVEHGVGDTQYF
>.|TRBV29-1|.|TRBJ2-5
TGCAGCGGGGGGGAAGGGGAGACCCAGTACTTC
CSGGEGETQYF
>.|TRBV3-1|TRBD1|TRBJ1-2
TGTGCCAGCAGCCAGCCCAGGGGGAGCTATGGCTACACCTTC
CASSQPRGSYGYTF
>.|TRBV20-1|.|TRBJ1-4
TGCAGTGCTAATACAGGGACAACTAATGAAAAACTGTTTTTT
CSANTGTTNEKLFF
>.|TRBV19|TRBD1|TRBJ1-2
TGTGCCAGTAGTATCCTGACAGGGGGCGACTATGGCTACACCTTC
CASSILTGGDYGYTF
>.|TRBV3-1|.|TRBJ1-5
TGTGCCAGCAGCCGGGACCTTAATCAGCCCCAGCATTTT
CASSRDLNQPQHF
>.|TRBV3-1|.|TRBJ2-1
TGTGCCAGCAGCCAAGATTGGCAGGGTTACAATGAGCAGTTCTTC
CASSQDWQGYNEQFF
>.|TRBV7-2|TRBD2|TRBJ2-7
TGTGCCAGCAGCTTAGTGGTAGCGGGGGGTTATGACGAGCAGTACTTC
CASSLVVAGGYDEQYF
>once|TRBV20-1|.|TRBJ2-7
TGCAGTGCTAGGACGGAGTCCTACGAGCAGTACTTC
CSARTESYEQYF
>.|TRBV20-1|.|TRBJ1-1
TGCAGTGCTAGAGATCTACGGGGGGCGCCGAACACTGAAGCTTTCTTT
CSARDLRGAPNTEAFF
>.|TRBV29-1|.|TRBJ2-7
TGCAGCGTTGCCTCGACAGGCAGCTACGAGCAGTACTTC
CSVASTGSYEQYF
>.|TRBV20-1|TRBD1|TRBJ2-1
TGCAGTGCCCACCGACAGGGATGGGTAGGCAATGAGCAGTTCTTC
CSAHRQGWVGNEQFF
>.|TRBV5-1|.|TRBJ2-3
TGCGCCAGCAGCTTGGAAATTGTCCCCACAGATACGCAGTATTTT
CASSLEIVPTDTQYF
>.|TRBV4-1|.|TRBJ1-2
TGCGCCAGCAGCCCAGTGGACTTCTATGGCTACACCTTC
CASSPVDFYGYTF
>.|TRBV20-1|.|TRBJ2-5
TGCAGTGCACGAATCCGAAGGGAGACCCAGTACTTC
CSARIRRETQYF
>.|TRBV9|.|TRBJ1-1
TGTGCCAGCAGCGTACGGAGGGAAACTGAAGCTTTCTTT
CASSVRRETEAFF
>.|TRBV24-1|TRBD1|TRBJ2-1
TGTGCCACCAGTGATTCGACAGGGGTAAGGCAGTTCTTC
CATSDSTGVRQFF
>.|TRBV5-4|.|TRBJ2-4
TGTGCCAGCAGCTCCCAGGGGTTGAAAAACATTCAGTACTTC
CASSSQGLKNIQYF
>.|TRBV18|.|TRBJ1-2
TGTGCCAGCTCACCACCGCAGGGTACGGATGGCTACACCTTC
CASSPPQGTDGYTF
>.|TRBV2|.|TRBJ1-5
TGTGCCAGCAGGGGGTCAGGGCAGCCCCAGCATTTT
CASRGSGQPQHF
>.|TRBV30|.|TRBJ2-5
TGTGCCTGGAGTGCCCGAGTTGCGGGCGGTGAGACCCAGTACTTC
CAWSARVAGGETQYF
>.|TRBV24-1|TRBD1|TRBJ2-5
TGTGCCACCAGTGGGACAGGGGGGGAAGAGACCCAGTACTTC
CATSGTGGEETQYF
>once|TRBV11-1|TRBD1|TRBJ2-7
TGTGCCAGCAGCCTCCAATTCCCAGGGACAGGCCACGAGCAGTACTTC
CASSLQFPGTGHEQYF
>few|TRBV30|.|TRBJ1-5
TGTGCCTGGACCCCAGGGGCAAATCAGCCCCAGCATTTT
CAWTPGANQPQHF
>.|TRBV29-1|TRBD1|TRBJ1-1
TGCAGCGTTCATTTGACAGGGGGCTACACTGAAGCTTTCTTT
CSVHLTGGYTEAFF
>.|TRBV3-1|.|TRBJ1-1
TGTGCCAGCAGCCAAGTCTCACAGAACACTGAAGCTTTCTTT
CASSQVSQNTEAFF